This TCR beta chain was captured by sequencing in a study of cytomegalovirus exposure and HLA in healthy donors (TCRdb year 2017). Broadly, across the study: According to an earlier analysis of 587 of the donors, about 179 million T cells yielded 120 million or so unique TCR beta sequences and around 300 Gb of sequence data. An early release that covered around 590 HLA-typed donors contained around 330 gigabases of sequencing data and 75 million to 100 million unique TCR sequences. Of the 300 to 450 genotyped donors, over 65% fell in the genetic ancestry cluster associated with self-reported Caucasian donors. The aim of the study was to test whether cataloging public T cell receptors could identify signatures of past pathogen exposure. The T cell repertoires of 666 subjects were profiled by immunosequencing and related to cytomegalovirus serostatus. Besides the first cohort of about 730 subjects, a separate validation cohort made up of over 100 different subjects was used. To predict cytomegalovirus infection status, the study brought together high-throughput TCR immunosequencing, statistical association of individual TCRs with disease status, and machine learning. A later analysis re-analyzed previously published TCR beta repertoires from 600 to 850 donors and added high-resolution HLA genotyping to study TCR occurrence patterns. The later analysis used no new phenotypic data to find candidate immune exposures, relying instead on TCR beta sequences and their occurrence across donors. In an earlier analysis of about 590 of the donors, high-throughput TCR beta sequencing was used to judge whether each TCR beta V gene segment behaved as functional or pseudogenic. Donor age, sex, ethnicity and CMV serostatus were compiled together with the repertoire data. Genome-wide SNP genotypes for about 65% of the 666 donors were used in a later genetic analysis, which treated that subset as a discovery cohort. Every discovery cohort repertoire had been produced on one sequencing platform. HLA typing included class I and class II loci at four-digit resolution. The number of typed donors differed by locus: roughly 629-640 for A, B, C, DRB1 and DQB1; some 500 for DQA1; 606 for DPA1; and some 470 for DPB1. Because of strong linkage in the cohort, five DR-DQ haplotypes were treated as single units for association and clustering. Among about 400 genotyped donors of the cohort, an average of roughly 230,000 unique TCR beta nucleotide sequences was sequenced per donor, of which approximately 19% were non-productive. Paper-wide results and their limitations: In a later analysis, the rate of TCR association differed among HLA loci, with DRB1 alleles having the most associated TCRs and HLA-C alleles having the fewest. Three of the identified cytomegalovirus-associated TCR beta chains were confirmed in vitro to be specific for cytomegalovirus antigens. Because HLA typing was missing for some donors at each locus, association tests included only the typed subset. Across donors, most TCR sequences were observed very rarely, whereas some public TCRs were present in many individuals. Some IMGT-functional V segments, including TRBV6-2 and TRBV6-3, could not be told apart with the 87-base-pair reads, so those segments were excluded. In a later genetic analysis, a missense DCLRE1C variant was associated with V-gene and J-gene trimming of TCR beta chains, and the association was replicated in an independent cohort. An earlier analysis of roughly 570 of the donors showed that most TCR beta V segments appeared in productive rearrangements either about 87% or about 30% of the time, which broadly matched IMGT annotations. The study gave a list of some 150 TCR beta chains associated with cytomegalovirus. Only TCR beta chains were sequenced in this cohort, and the absence of alpha or paired-chain data limited detectable features. Sequencing depth was assumed to be roughly uniform across donors in the presence/absence analyses, though that assumption may not hold. Compared with the approximately 720-donor mean, donors in an Asian-associated ancestry cluster had fewer N-insertions in productive TCRs, according to a later genetic analysis. A further reported finding was that TCR beta sequences accurately predicted the HLA-A and HLA-B alleles for most subjects in the first cohort. Correlated functional status among segregating V segments might be attributable to linkage disequilibrium, but an unknown experimental factor could not be ruled out. The classifier was reported to diagnose cytomegalovirus status with high specificity and sensitivity in both the original cohort and the validation cohort. When HLA alleles, especially DR and DQ, strongly co-occurred, attributing TCR associations to individual alleles was difficult. The earlier analysis of a few hundred of the donors excluded 15 to 20 rarely observed V segments, including chromosome 9 orphons, because counts were too low. The sequencing pipeline was judged likely to have produced a cluster of highly shared sequence variants as a technical artifact. Compared with equally common non-associated chains, HLA-associated TCR beta chains in a later analysis were more clonally expanded and had lower generation probabilities. In a later analysis, several top co-occurrence clusters were reported to appear linked to parvovirus B19, influenza, CMV and Epstein-Barr virus. CMV serostatus was the only immune exposure information available for the cohort. According to a later analysis, most CMV-associated TCR beta chains appeared to be HLA-restricted, and the HLA associations seemed to be driven largely by CMV exposure. It was suggested by the authors that the approach could potentially be generalized to other disease states and immunological phenotypes. At a false discovery rate of 0.05, a later analysis linked fewer than 20,000 TCR beta sequences to specific HLA alleles.

V loses 5 bases, J loses 13 bases, and the germline ends lie 12 bases apart. Including cysteine and phenylalanine, the CDR3 has 11 amino acids. The read is trimmed to its CDR3 DNA, 33 bases read in frame from base 1. Looking up the germline V gene (reference sequence) yields CDR1 DFQATT and CDR2 SNEGSKA. The cohort consisted of 600 or so healthy bone marrow donors. At the time of sampling, every cohort member was nominally healthy, though immune exposures that went unrecorded were likely present. The donor tested CMV seropositive, placing the donor among the approximately 290 seropositive members of the cohort. A peripheral blood sample was provided by each donor, and peripheral blood mononuclear cells were used for TCR beta sequencing. Genomic DNA was extracted from the blood cell samples with the Qiagen DNeasy Blood Extraction Kit. The library relied on the immunoSEQ multiplex PCR assay. The multiplex PCR relied on a mix of 60 forward primers for TCR Vbeta segments and 13 reverse primers for TCR Jbeta segments. Amplification of the CDR3 region of rearranged TCR beta genes was performed with a multiplex PCR assay on genomic DNA. On the Illumina HiSeq System, the amplified TCR beta libraries were sequenced as 87-base-pair reads. As for the original processing: A later analysis counted tens of millions of unique TCR beta chains across the roughly 700 repertoires, and about 10 million of these chains were shared by at least two donors. A nearest-neighbor algorithm error-corrected the raw reads and collapsed the reads into unique sequences, merging closely related sequences to remove PCR and sequencing errors. V, D and J gene segments were assigned by aligning CDR3 sequences to IMGT reference sequences. For a sequence to be retained, a match of at least six nucleotides to both a V gene segment and a J gene segment was required. A rearrangement counted as productive if the CDR3 had no stop codons and remained in frame with V and J, and every other rearrangement counted as non-productive. Following IMGT convention, CDR3 was defined as the stretch from the second conserved V-encoded cysteine to the conserved J-encoded phenylalanine. The earlier analysis of approximately 500 of the donors excluded sequences that lacked an unambiguous match to a single V gene segment. In an earlier analysis of 500 to 750 of the donors, V segments were called functional above 56.7% productive rearrangements and were called segregating when the between-donor standard deviation exceeded 5%. A statistical classification framework was built to diagnose cytomegalovirus status from the catalog of TCR beta chain sequences. V and J gene assignment, in a later analysis, came from comparing TCR nucleotide sequences with IMGT/GENE-DB human TR gene sequences. A later analysis assigned CDR3 sequences and most-parsimonious VDJ recombination scenarios with the TCRdist pipeline. In a later analysis, every TCR beta chain was defined by the combination of its CDR3 amino acid sequence and its V-gene family, and reads without a unique V-gene family were dropped. In a later analysis, nearly 600 highly shared, low-generation-probability nucleotide sequences were removed to address suspected cross-contamination and a sequencing artifact. In a later analysis, a clonal expansion index for each public chain was calculated from normalized within-repertoire ranks of inferred template counts. A later analysis computed generation probabilities with a VDJ recombination model fitted to out-of-frame rearrangements, and checked the results against IGoR. Hypergeometric tests were used in a later analysis to score TCR-TCR, TCR-HLA and TCR-CMV co-occurrence, with a repertoire-size bias correction applied to the TCR pairs. False discovery rates were estimated in a later analysis by permuting HLA or CMV assignments 20 times. In a later analysis, co-occurring TCRs were grouped with DBSCAN, and TCRdist sequence similarity was added when clustering was performed within HLA-allele-positive subsets. Repertoires with fewer than 30,000 or more than 120,000 public chains were left out of co-occurrence clustering, as were about 5 repertoires with anomalous nucleotide sharing. Not all clones reach the TCRdb copy of this immuneACCESS table, which keeps in-frame sequences only. Checked studies attribute under half of the gap to unresolved V genes and leave the rest unexplained. Clonal size and the V and J genes are those of that table, whereas D and trimming came from the DNA. This sample comprises 150,000 to 200,000 clones, about 13% of them detected only once. Over 6.5% of the sample lies in the top ten.

Worth noting for this clone: Its antigen is not yet known. Base qualities are not provided; no much larger clone lies one nucleotide away.

Sequences were obtained from PBMCs. The chain is assembled from TRBV20-1 and TRBJ1-6; the D gene lacks a confident call. The TCR was taken from a man aged 50 to 60 in good health and CMV-seropositive. This receptor carries the CDR3 CSAGPGEPLHF. The nucleotide sequence is TGCAGTGCTGGCCCCGGGGAGCCCCTCCACTTT.